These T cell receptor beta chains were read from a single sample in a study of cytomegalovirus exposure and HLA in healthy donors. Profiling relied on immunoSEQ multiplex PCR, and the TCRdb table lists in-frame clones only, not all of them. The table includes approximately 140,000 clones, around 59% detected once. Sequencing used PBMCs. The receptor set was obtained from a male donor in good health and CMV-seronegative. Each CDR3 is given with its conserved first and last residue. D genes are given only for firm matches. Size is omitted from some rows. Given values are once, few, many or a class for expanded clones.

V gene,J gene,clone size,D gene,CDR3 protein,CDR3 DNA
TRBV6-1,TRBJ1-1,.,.,CASRPARENTEAFF,TGTGCCAGCCGACCGGCGAGGGAGAACACTGAAGCTTTCTTT
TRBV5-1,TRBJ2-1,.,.,CASSVSGPYNEQFF,TGCGCCAGCAGCGTTAGCGGACCCTACAATGAGCAGTTCTTC
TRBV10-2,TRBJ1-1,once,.,CASSRNTEAFF,TGCGCCAGCAGTCGGAACACTGAAGCTTTCTTT
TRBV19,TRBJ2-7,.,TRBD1,CASSRDRDYEQYF,TGTGCCAGTAGCCGGGACAGAGACTACGAGCAGTACTTC
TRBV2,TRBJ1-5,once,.,CASSKSDSVSNQPQHF,TGTGCCAGCAGTAAGTCGGACAGTGTTAGCAATCAGCCCCAGCATTTT
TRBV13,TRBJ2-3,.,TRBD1,CASSSQGGLGTDTQYF,TGTGCCAGCAGCTCACAGGGGGGATTAGGTACAGATACGCAGTATTTT
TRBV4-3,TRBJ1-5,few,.,CASSQDGQKNQPQHF,TGCGCCAGCAGCCAAGATGGACAGAAAAATCAGCCCCAGCATTTT
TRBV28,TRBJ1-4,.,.,CASSFVQGRTNEKLFF,TGTGCCAGCAGTTTTGTCCAGGGGAGAACTAATGAAAAACTGTTTTTT
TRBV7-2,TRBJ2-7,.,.,CASSLSPLGGDSYEQYF,TGTGCCAGCAGCTTAAGCCCCCTAGGAGGAGACTCGTACGAGCAGTACTTC
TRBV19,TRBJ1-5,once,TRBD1,CASSIGQGAVQPQHF,TGTGCCAGTAGTATCGGACAGGGGGCAGTTCAGCCCCAGCATTTT
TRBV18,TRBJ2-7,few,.,CASHGGGDQQYF,TGTGCCAGCCACGGCGGCGGGGACCAGCAGTACTTC
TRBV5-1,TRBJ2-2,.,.,CASSTGTPPTGELFF,TGCGCCAGCAGCACCGGGACTCCACCCACCGGGGAGCTGTTTTTT
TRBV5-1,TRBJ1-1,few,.,CASSLGGTPNTEAFF,TGCGCCAGCAGCTTGGGAGGGACACCGAACACTGAAGCTTTCTTT
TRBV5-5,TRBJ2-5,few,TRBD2,CASSRLGTSGETQYF,TGTGCCAGCAGCCGCCTCGGGACTAGTGGTGAGACCCAGTACTTC
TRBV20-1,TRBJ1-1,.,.,CSVLRSAAFF,TGCAGCGTCCTCCGGAGCGCGGCTTTCTTT
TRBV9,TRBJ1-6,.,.,CASSVVDRPLGTLHF,TGTGCCAGCAGCGTAGTCGACAGACCCTTAGGGACCCTCCACTTT
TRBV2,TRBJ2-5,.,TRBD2,CASSPRLAGAQETQYF,TGTGCCAGCAGTCCTAGACTAGCGGGGGCACAAGAGACCCAGTACTTC
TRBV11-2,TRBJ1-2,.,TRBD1,CASSRTGTDGYTF,TGTGCCAGCAGCCGGACCGGGACAGATGGCTACACCTTC
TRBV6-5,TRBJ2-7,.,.,CASRGVRSSYEQYF,TGTGCCAGCAGAGGGGTCAGGAGCTCCTACGAGCAGTACTTC
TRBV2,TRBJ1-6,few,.,CASRGGTASGNSPLHF,TGTGCCAGCAGGGGAGGGACCGCCTCGGGAAATTCACCCCTCCACTTT
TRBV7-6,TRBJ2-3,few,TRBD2,CASSPPVAGGLTDTQYF,TGTGCCAGCAGCCCTCCCGTGGCGGGGGGTCTCACAGATACGCAGTATTTT
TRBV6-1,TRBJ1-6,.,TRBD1,CASSRRETGFSPLHF,TGTGCCAGCAGCCGACGGGAGACAGGGTTTTCACCCCTCCACTTT
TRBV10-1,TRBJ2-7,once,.,CASSARTWSHEQYF,TGCGCCAGCAGTGCTAGGACATGGAGCCACGAGCAGTACTTC
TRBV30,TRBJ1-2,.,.,CAWSAPAASYRYTF,TGTGCCTGGAGTGCCCCCGCGGCCTCGTATCGCTACACCTTC
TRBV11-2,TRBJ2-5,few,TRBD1,CASSFRTGESGETQYF,TGTGCCAGCAGCTTCAGGACAGGGGAGAGTGGGGAGACCCAGTACTTC
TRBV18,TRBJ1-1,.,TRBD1,CASSRQGVNTEAFF,TGTGCCAGCTCACGGCAGGGGGTGAACACTGAAGCTTTCTTT
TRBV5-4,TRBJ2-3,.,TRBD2,CASSPRLAGNTDTQYF,TGTGCCAGCAGCCCGCGACTAGCGGGGAACACAGATACGCAGTATTTT
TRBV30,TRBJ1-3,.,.,CAWSAHQTGGNTIYF,TGTGCCTGGAGCGCCCATCAGACTGGTGGAAACACCATATATTTT
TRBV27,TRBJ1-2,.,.,CASRSWSPSNYGYTF,TGTGCCAGCAGAAGCTGGAGTCCCTCTAACTATGGCTACACCTTC
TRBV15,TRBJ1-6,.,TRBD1,CATSRGTGGQWSPLHF,TGTGCCACCAGCAGAGGCACAGGGGGCCAATGGTCACCCCTCCACTTT
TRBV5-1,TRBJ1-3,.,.,CASSLGGSLTGNTIYF,TGCGCCAGCAGCTTGGGTGGCAGTTTAACTGGAAACACCATATATTTT
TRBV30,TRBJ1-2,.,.,CAWREDGPYGYTF,TGTGCCTGGAGGGAGGACGGCCCCTATGGCTACACCTTC
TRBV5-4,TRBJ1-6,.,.,CASSPDLRGENSPLHF,TGTGCCAGCAGCCCCGATCTACGGGGAGAAAATTCACCCCTCCACTTT
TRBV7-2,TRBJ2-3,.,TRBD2,CASSPGLAGGLDTQYF,TGTGCCAGCAGCCCCGGACTAGCGGGGGGGCTTGATACGCAGTATTTT
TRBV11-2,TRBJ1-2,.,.,CASSSMGTSYGYTF,TGTGCCAGCAGCTCCATGGGGACATCATATGGCTACACCTTC
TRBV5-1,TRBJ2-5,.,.,CASSLMGRSLQETQYF,TGCGCCAGCAGCTTGATGGGGAGAAGCCTCCAAGAGACCCAGTACTTC
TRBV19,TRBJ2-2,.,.,CASSISRNTGELFF,TGTGCCAGTAGTATCTCCCGGAACACCGGGGAGCTGTTTTTT
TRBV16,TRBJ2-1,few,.,CASTPVLAEQFF,TGTGCCAGCACCCCCGTCCTAGCAGAGCAGTTCTTC
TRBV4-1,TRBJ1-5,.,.,CASSQDLYRVSRNQPQHF,TGCGCCAGCAGCCAAGATTTATATCGGGTTTCCCGCAATCAGCCCCAGCATTTT
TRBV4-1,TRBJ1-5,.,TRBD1,CASSQGTGDGQPQHF,TGCGCCAGCAGCCAAGGGACAGGGGACGGTCAGCCCCAGCATTTT
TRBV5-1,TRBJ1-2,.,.,CASSLEQYYGYTF,TGCGCCAGCAGCTTGGAACAGTACTATGGCTACACCTTC
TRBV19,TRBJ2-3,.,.,CASSIVLLEIDTQYF,TGTGCCAGTAGTATCGTGCTACTGGAGATAGATACGCAGTATTTT
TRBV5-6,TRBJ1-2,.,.,CASSLQGNLHGYTF,TGTGCCAGCAGCCTTCAGGGGAACCTTCATGGCTACACCTTC
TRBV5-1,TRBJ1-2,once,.,CASTPSEGGYTF,TGCGCCAGCACACCATCGGAGGGAGGCTACACCTTC
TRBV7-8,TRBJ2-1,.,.,CASSLVSDYNEQFF,TGTGCCAGCAGCTTAGTTAGTGACTACAATGAGCAGTTCTTC
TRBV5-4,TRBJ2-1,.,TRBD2,CASSLGTSSYNEQFF,TGTGCCAGCAGCTTGGGGACTAGCTCCTACAATGAGCAGTTCTTC